This T cell receptor (beta chain) was recorded in a study of T cell clonality in common variable immunodeficiency. Study-level results: CVID subjects showed higher TCRbeta clonality than healthy controls. Authors noted CVID clonality's cause needs subpopulation repertoire sequencing.

Data came from immunoSEQ multiplex PCR; TCRdb stores just in-frame clones and leaves some out. This sample carries approximately 56,000 clones, none of them present only once. The table lists this clone with a few counts. Its antigen is currently unknown. The DNA ends 3 residues before the CDR3 does, and the rest of the CDR3 is filled in from the germline J gene. CDR3 length: 17 residues. Trimming cost V 7 bases and J 2 bases, with 20 bases left between them. Per germline, CDR1 SNHLY and CDR2 FYNNEI. This chain links TRBV2 with TRBJ2-2, with D possibly TRBD1 on 7 matching bases. Sequencing used peripheral blood mononuclear cells. This TCR came from a person aged 18 to 70 in good health. CDR3 bases read: TGTGCCAGCAACCGACAGGGACTGAGGAGAAACACCGGGGAG. It yields the protein CASNRQGLRRNTGE. The CDR3 reads in full as CASNRQGLRRNTGELFF.